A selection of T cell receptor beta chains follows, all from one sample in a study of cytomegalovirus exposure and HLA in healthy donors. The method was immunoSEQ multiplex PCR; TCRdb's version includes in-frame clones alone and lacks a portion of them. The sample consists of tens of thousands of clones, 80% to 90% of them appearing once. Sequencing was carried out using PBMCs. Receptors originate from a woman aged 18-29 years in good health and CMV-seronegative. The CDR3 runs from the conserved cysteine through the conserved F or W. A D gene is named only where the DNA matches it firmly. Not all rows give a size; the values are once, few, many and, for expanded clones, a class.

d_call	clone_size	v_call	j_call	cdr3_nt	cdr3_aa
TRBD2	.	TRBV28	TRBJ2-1	TGTGCCAGCAGCCTTTGGACTAGCGCGTCCTACAATGAGCAGTTCTTC	CASSLWTSASYNEQFF
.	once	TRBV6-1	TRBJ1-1	TGTGCCAGCGGTGGGTGGGCCACTGAAGCTTTCTTT	CASGGWATEAFF
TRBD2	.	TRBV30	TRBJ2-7	TGTGCCTGGAGTGTACGTAGAGCCAGCGGGAGGGTCAGCTCCTACGAGCAGTACTTC	CAWSVRRASGRVSSYEQYF
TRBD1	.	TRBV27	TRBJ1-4	TGTGCCAGCAGTTTACAACTTCCCGGGACAGGTTGGGGGGGGAATGAAAAACTGTTTTTT	CASSLQLPGTGWGGNEKLFF
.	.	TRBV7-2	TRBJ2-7	TGTGCCAGCAGCTTCCGACAGGACCTAACCTACGAGCAGTACTTC	CASSFRQDLTYEQYF
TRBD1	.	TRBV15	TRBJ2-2	TGTGCCACCAGCAGAGACCGACAGGGAAACACCGGGGAGCTGTTTTTT	CATSRDRQGNTGELFF
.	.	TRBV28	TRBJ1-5	TGTGCCAGCAGTTCAGTGCAGAATAGCAATCAGCCCCAGCATTTT	CASSSVQNSNQPQHF
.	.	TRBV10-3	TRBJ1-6	TGTGCCATCAGTGCTTTAGGGAGCTCCTATAATTCACCCCTCCACTTT	CAISALGSSYNSPLHF
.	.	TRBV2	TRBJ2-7	TGTGCCAGCAGTCCCAAGACAGACCTACTCTACGAGCAGTACTTC	CASSPKTDLLYEQYF
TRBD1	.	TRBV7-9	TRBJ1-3	TGTGCCAGCAGCCCGGGACAGGGAAACACCATATATTTT	CASSPGQGNTIYF
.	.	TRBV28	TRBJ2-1	TGTGCCAGCAGTTTCACGTCATTGCGGGATTCCTACAATGAGCAGTTCTTC	CASSFTSLRDSYNEQFF
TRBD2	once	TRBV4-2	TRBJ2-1	TGTGCCAGCAGCCTATTCGGACTAGCGGAGACCTACAATGAGCAGTTCTTC	CASSLFGLAETYNEQFF
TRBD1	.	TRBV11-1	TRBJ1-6	TGTGCCAGCAGCAACCCAGGGGGCCTCCGGAATTCACCCCTCCACTTT	CASSNPGGLRNSPLHF
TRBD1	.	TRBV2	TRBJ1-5	TGTGCCAGCAGTGAGCGGGCCGGGACAGCGTTAAATCAGCCCCAGCATTTT	CASSERAGTALNQPQHF
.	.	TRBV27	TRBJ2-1	TGTGCCAGCAGTTTAAGAGGTAGCTCCTACAATGAGCAGTTCTTC	CASSLRGSSYNEQFF
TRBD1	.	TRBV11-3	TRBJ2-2	TGTGCCAGCACCAGGGGGACCGGGGAGCTGTTTTTT	CASTRGTGELFF
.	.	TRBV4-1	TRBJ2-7	TGCGCCAGCAGCCCCTGGACTGAAGATCACTACGAGCAGTACTTC	CASSPWTEDHYEQYF
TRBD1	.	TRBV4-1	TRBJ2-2	TGCGCCAGCAGCCGGGGGGGTACAGGGGGCAAGGAACGTTACACCGGGGAGCTGTTTTTT	CASSRGGTGGKERYTGELFF
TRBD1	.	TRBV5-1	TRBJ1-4	TGCGCCAGCTCCCAGGGACAGGGAAGAGAAAAACTGTTTTTT	CASSQGQGREKLFF
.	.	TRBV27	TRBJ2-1	TGTGCCAGCAGTCTTAGACAGAACAATGAGCAGTTCTTC	CASSLRQNNEQFF
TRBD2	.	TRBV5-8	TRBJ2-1	TGTGCCAGCAGCTTGGGGCTGACTAGCGGGGGGGCCGGTGAGCAGTTCTTC	CASSLGLTSGGAGEQFF
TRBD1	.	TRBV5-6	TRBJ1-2	TGTGCCAGCAAGAGGGACAGGGGCGGCGGCTACACCTTC	CASKRDRGGGYTF
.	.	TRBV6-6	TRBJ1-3	TGTGCCAGCAGTCCCCGAACAGGGACCGGAAACACCATATATTTT	CASSPRTGTGNTIYF
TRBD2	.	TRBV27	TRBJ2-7	TGTGCCAGCAGTGGACTAGCGGGGAGTTCCTACGAGCAGTACTTC	CASSGLAGSSYEQYF
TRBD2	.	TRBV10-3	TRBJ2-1	TGTGCCATCAGTGAGTGGACTAGCGGCCTCTACAATGAGCAGTTCTTC	CAISEWTSGLYNEQFF
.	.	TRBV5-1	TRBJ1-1	TGCGCCAGCAGCCCCGGACGAGGGAGGAACACTGAAGCTTTCTTT	CASSPGRGRNTEAFF
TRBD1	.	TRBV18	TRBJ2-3	TGTGCCAGCTCACCTGACAGGGGCACAGATACGCAGTATTTT	CASSPDRGTDTQYF
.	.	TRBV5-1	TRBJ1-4	TGCGCCAGCAGCTCACCAGGGTTGGCTAATGAAAAACTGTTTTTT	CASSSPGLANEKLFF